Described below is a single T cell receptor (beta chain) sequence and its context. The target of this receptor is not known. The sample holds no much larger clone one base away, and base qualities are not on file. Preparation of the library involved the immunoSEQ multiplex PCR assay. For the multiplex PCR, a mixture combining 60 forward primers for TCR Vbeta segments and 13 reverse primers for TCR Jbeta segments was used. The CDR3 region of rearranged TCR beta genes was amplified from genomic DNA by a multiplex PCR assay. The amplified TCR beta libraries were sequenced on the Illumina HiSeq System as 87-base-pair reads. Processing in the source paper ran as follows. A later analysis tallied 70 million to 100 million unique TCR beta chains across the approximately 670 repertoires, and about 10 million of those chains were shared by two or more donors. A nearest-neighbor algorithm error-corrected the raw reads and collapsed the reads into unique sequences, merging closely related sequences to remove PCR and sequencing errors. To assign V, D and J gene segments, CDR3 sequences were aligned to IMGT reference sequences. For a sequence to be retained, a match of at least six nucleotides was required to both a V gene segment and a J gene segment. A rearrangement counted as productive if the CDR3 had no stop codons and remained in frame with V and J, and every other rearrangement counted as non-productive. Following IMGT convention, CDR3 was defined as the stretch from the second conserved V-encoded cysteine up to the conserved J-encoded phenylalanine. In an earlier analysis of roughly 610 of the donors, sequences lacking an unambiguous match to a single V gene segment were excluded. An earlier analysis of 500 to 600 of the donors classified V segments as functional when productive rearrangements were above 56.7% and as segregating when the standard deviation between donors was above 5%. A statistical classification framework was developed to diagnose cytomegalovirus status using the catalog of TCR beta chain sequences. In a later analysis, TCR nucleotide sequences were compared against IMGT/GENE-DB human TR gene sequences so that V and J genes could be assigned. A later analysis assigned CDR3 sequences and most-parsimonious VDJ recombination scenarios with the TCRdist pipeline. In a later analysis, each TCR beta chain was defined by its CDR3 amino acid sequence together with its V-gene family, and reads without a unique V-gene family were excluded. To address suspected cross-contamination and a sequencing artifact, a later analysis removed roughly 640 highly shared, low-generation-probability nucleotide sequences. A later analysis calculated a clonal expansion index for each public chain from normalized within-repertoire ranks of inferred template counts. In a later analysis, generation probabilities were computed with a VDJ recombination model fitted to out-of-frame rearrangements, and the resulting probabilities were checked against IGoR. Hypergeometric tests were used in a later analysis to score TCR-TCR, TCR-HLA and TCR-CMV co-occurrence, with a repertoire-size bias correction applied to the TCR pairs. In a later analysis, false discovery rates were estimated by permuting HLA or CMV assignments 20 times. A later analysis grouped co-occurring TCRs with DBSCAN, adding TCRdist sequence similarity when clustering within HLA-allele-positive subsets. Repertoires with fewer than 30,000 or more than 120,000 public chains, plus five repertoires with anomalous nucleotide sharing, were excluded from co-occurrence clustering. The table comes from immuneACCESS by way of TCRdb, which keeps in-frame sequences with V and J called. Part of the clones is missing from these tables; in studies checked, under half for an unresolved V gene and the rest for unknown reasons. That table furnishes V, J and clone size, whereas the DNA furnished D and trimming. This sample holds approximately 160,000 clones; 70% to 75% were observed only once. The ten largest clones represent roughly 4.5% of the sample.

Measured from the cysteine to the phenylalanine, the CDR3 is 15 residues long. The sequence is cut down to CDR3 DNA, 45 bases in frame from base 1. The germline V and J ends show losses of 0 bases and 5 bases respectively, and no gene match explains 3 bases of the junction. CDR1 and CDR2 (SGHNT, YYREEE) derive from the germline V gene (reference sequence). The cohort consisted of some 730 healthy bone marrow donors. All cohort members were sampled while nominally healthy, although unrecorded immune exposures were likely present. The donor was CMV seropositive and was included in the group of 250 to 300 seropositive cohort members. A peripheral blood sample was provided by each donor, and peripheral blood mononuclear cells were used for TCR beta sequencing. Genomic DNA was extracted from the blood cell samples with the Qiagen DNeasy Blood Extraction Kit. This sample is part of a study of cytomegalovirus exposure and HLA in healthy donors (dated by TCRdb to between 2016 and 2019). Regarding the study in general: According to an earlier analysis of a few hundred of the donors, about 179 million T cells yielded roughly 110 million unique TCR beta sequences and less than 300 Gb of sequence data. Genome-wide SNP genotypes for about 65% of the 666 donors were used in a later genetic analysis, which treated that subset as a discovery cohort. To study patterns of TCR occurrence, a later analysis re-analyzed previously published TCR beta repertoires from hundreds of donors and added high-resolution HLA genotyping. Along with the roughly 670-subject first cohort, a separate validation cohort of around 110 different subjects was used. Class I and class II HLA loci were covered by the typing at four-digit resolution. The aim of the study was to test whether cataloging public T cell receptors could identify signatures of past pathogen exposure. On average, roughly 240,000 unique TCR beta nucleotide sequences were sequenced per donor among 398 genotyped donors of the cohort, with around 19% of those sequences being non-productive. Donor age, sex, ethnicity and CMV serostatus were compiled together with the repertoire data. Among the 398 genotyped donors, approximately 76% belonged to the genetic ancestry cluster associated with self-reported Caucasian donors. To decide whether each TCR beta V gene segment behaved as functional or pseudogenic, an earlier analysis of some 580 of the donors relied on high-throughput TCR beta sequencing. Several DR-DQ haplotypes were handled as single units for association and clustering because linkage in the cohort was strong. All discovery cohort repertoires had been generated on a single sequencing platform. Using immunosequencing, the study profiled T cell repertoires from roughly 650 subjects and related those repertoires to cytomegalovirus serostatus. Typing coverage varied by locus: roughly 629-630 donors for A, B, C, DRB1 and DQB1; about 520 for DQA1; more than 600 for DPA1; 450 to 480 for DPB1. To predict cytomegalovirus infection status, the study combined high-throughput TCR immunosequencing, statistical association of individual TCRs with disease status, and machine learning. In the later analysis, no new phenotypic data were used to find candidate immune exposures; instead, reliance was placed on TCR beta sequences and their occurrence across donors. An early release covering roughly 600 HLA-typed donors comprised approximately 290 gigabases of sequencing data and approximately 85 million unique TCR sequences.

Broad study findings and their caveats: In a later analysis, 15,000 to 20,000 TCR beta sequences were associated with specific HLA alleles at a false discovery rate of 0.05. The presence/absence analyses assumed that sequencing depth was roughly uniform across donors, and that assumption may not be true. Broadly in line with IMGT annotations, most TCR beta V segments showed up in productive rearrangements about 87% or about 30% of the time in an earlier analysis of 587 of the donors. A further reported finding was that TCR beta sequences accurately predicted the HLA-A and HLA-B alleles for most subjects in the first cohort. The study listed 150 to 200 TCR beta chains as associated with cytomegalovirus. In a later genetic analysis, a missense DCLRE1C variant was associated with V-gene and J-gene trimming of TCR beta chains, and the association was replicated in an independent cohort. In vitro tests confirmed that a few of the cytomegalovirus-associated TCR beta chains recognize cytomegalovirus antigens. According to a later analysis, most CMV-associated TCR beta chains appeared to be HLA-restricted, and the HLA associations seemed to be driven largely by CMV exposure. In a later analysis, several top co-occurrence clusters were reported to appear linked to parvovirus B19, influenza, CMV and Epstein-Barr virus. Because counts were too low, about 17 rarely observed V segments, including chromosome 9 orphons, were excluded from the earlier analysis of several hundred of the donors. The authors suggested that the approach could potentially be extended to other disease states and immunological phenotypes. Only TCR beta chains were sequenced in this cohort, and the absence of alpha or paired-chain data limited detectable features. Correlated functional status among segregating V segments might reflect linkage disequilibrium, but an unknown experimental factor could not be ruled out. CMV serostatus was the only immune exposure information available for the cohort. Most TCR sequences were observed very rarely across donors, whereas some public TCRs were present in many individuals. Some IMGT-functional V segments, including TRBV6-2 and TRBV6-3, could not be told apart with the 87-base-pair reads, so those segments were excluded. Compared with the roughly 700-donor mean, donors in an Asian-associated ancestry cluster had fewer N-insertions in productive TCRs, according to a later genetic analysis. When HLA alleles, especially DR and DQ, strongly co-occurred, TCR associations were difficult to assign to individual alleles. The classifier was reported to diagnose cytomegalovirus status with high specificity and sensitivity in both the original cohort and the validation cohort. In a later analysis, HLA-associated TCR beta chains were found to be more clonally expanded and to have lower generation probabilities than equally common non-associated chains. Because HLA typing was unavailable for some donors at each locus, only the typed subset was used in association tests. In a later analysis, TCR association rates were found to vary across HLA loci, with the most associated TCRs seen for DRB1 alleles and the fewest for HLA-C alleles. A group of highly shared sequence variants was considered likely to be a technical artifact of the sequencing pipeline.

The chain couples TRBV5-4 to TRBJ2-2; 8 central bases correspond to TRBD2. The TCR sequence derives from a man younger than 30 in good health and CMV-seropositive. Sequenced sample: PBMCs. The CDR3 region has the sequence CASSLALAETGELFF. The DNA is as follows: TGTGCCAGCAGCTTGGCACTAGCGGAAACCGGGGAGCTGTTTTTT.